A single sample is the source of the 22 T cell receptor beta chains below, sequenced in a study of follicular helper T cells after annual influenza vaccination. Time point specified: 2015-2016 season, pre-vaccination. Clones were read by immunoSEQ multiplex PCR, and TCRdb kept only the in-frame ones, dropping some. Altogether some 9,000 clones are present, roughly 90% being singletons, with the ten largest covering 0.45% to 0.5%. The source was CXCR5+ CD38- circulating T follicular helper cells from blood, collected on the day of influenza vaccination. Subset of the sample: circulating Tfh, non-naive CD4+CXCR5+PD-1+ (ICOS+CD38+ or ICOS-CD38-). All receptors derive from an adult who received the influenza vaccine.

V is TRBV12-5 and J is TRBJ2-7, with 8 nucleotides matching TRBD1. The CDR3 has 16 amino acids. Germline loops: CDR1 LGHNT, CDR2 FRNRAP. With V trimmed by 6 bases and J by 2 bases, 12 bases remained unmatched. The CDR3 here is CASGSREGDRTYEQYF. The CDR3 DNA reads TGTGCTAGTGGGTCACGTGAAGGGGACAGGACCTACGAGCAGTACTTC.

This clone was observed once. The genes are TRBV2 and TRBJ2-7; TRBD2 agrees at 11 bases. CDR3 length: 15 residues. CDR1 is SNHLY, CDR2 FYNNEI, per germline. The trim removed 10 bases at V and 2 bases at J, leaving 10 bases unmatched. CDR3 nucleotides: TGTGCCATACGCCTCACTAGCGGGGGCCCCTACGAGCAGTACTTC. Translation: CAIRLTSGGPYEQYF.

This chain connects TRBV6-1 to TRBJ2-6; D uncertain. Trimming took 4 bases from V and 0 from J, leaving 7 bases between them. This CDR3 has 15 residues. Germline loops: CDR1 MNHNS, CDR2 SASEGT. The CDR3 DNA follows: TGTGCCAGCAGTGTGGGTGGCTCTGGGGCCAACGTCCTGACTTTC. It specifies CASSVGGSGANVLTF.

This chain links TRBV5-6 with TRBJ2-7; D possibly corresponds to TRBD1 (5 bases). This CDR3 is built from 13 residues. Trimming took off 0 bases at V and 3 bases at J, with 7 bases between the two ends. Germline CDR1 is SGHDT and CDR2 is YYEEEE. Here the CDR3 reads CASSLGQHYEQYF. DNA for the CDR3: TGTGCCAGCAGCTTGGGACAGCACTACGAGCAGTACTTC.

The V gene is TRBV7-8, the J gene TRBJ2-3; 8 bases are a match to TRBD2. CDR3 length equals 12 residues. The germline CDR1 and CDR2 sequences are SGHVS and FQNEAQ. Written as DNA, the CDR3 is TGTGCAGCGGGGGCCCGCACAGATACGCAGTATTTT. Its translation: CAAGARTDTQYF.

The genes are TRBV19 and TRBJ1-5; TRBD1 matches 9 bases. Germline V gene data show CDR1 as LNHDA and CDR2 as SQIVND (reference sequence). This CDR3 has 12 amino acids. J lost 7 bases, V lost 9 bases, and 4 bases had no gene match. The CDR3 DNA follows: TGTGCCAGAGACAGGGGGAGGCAGCCCCAGCATTTT. Translating gives CARDRGRQPQHF.

This chain joins TRBV28 and TRBJ2-7, with D perhaps matching TRBD2 (5 bases). This CDR3 is 13 amino acids long. Trimming cost V 6 bases and J 0 bases, with 9 bases left between them. Germline CDR1 reads MDHEN; CDR2 reads SYDVKM. CDR3 coding DNA: TGTGCCAGCAGCCGGGCGGGCTCCTACGAGCAGTACTTC. This gives the protein CASSRAGSYEQYF. Filled out from reference TRBV28 and TRBJ2-7, the complete variable domain reads DVKVTQSSRYLVKRTGEKVFLECVQDMDHENMFWYRQDPGLGLRLIYFSYDVKMKEKGDIPEGYSVSREKKERFSLILESASTNQTSMYLCASSRAGSYEQYFGPGTRLTVT.

The V call is TRBV28, the J call TRBJ1-1; D unresolved. The ends were cut back, 5 bases at V and 2 bases at J, with 9 bases in the middle. Per the germline V gene, CDR1 is MDHEN and CDR2 is SYDVKM. The CDR3 is made up of 13 amino acids. CDR3 sequence reads: CASSATENTEAFF. In DNA form, the CDR3 reads TGTGCCAGCAGTGCGACGGAAAACACTGAAGCTTTCTTT.

This chain links TRBV30 with TRBJ2-7; 8 bases match TRBD1. V lost 3 bases, J lost 8 bases, and 9 bases stayed unmatched. From germline, CDR1 is GTSNPN and CDR2 SVGIG (reference sequence). This CDR3 contains 13 residues. This CDR3 is CAWRGQGRWQQYF. The CDR3 DNA follows: TGTGCCTGGAGAGGACAGGGCCGCTGGCAGCAGTACTTC.

The genes are TRBV5-8 and TRBJ2-1; TRBD2 matches at 9 bases. After removal of 1 base from V and 8 bases from J, the junction contained 13 bases not matched to a gene. The germline CDR1 and CDR2 sequences are SGHTS and YDEGEE. This CDR3 contains 17 residues. CDR3 loop: CASSLKGGLAGSDEQFF. The CDR3 coding sequence is TGTGCCAGCAGCTTGAAAGGAGGGCTAGCGGGAAGCGATGAGCAGTTCTTC.

This rearrangement joins TRBV7-7 to TRBJ2-1, with 9 bases identical to TRBD1. CDR3 length: 13 residues. Germline CDR1 and CDR2: SSHAT and FNYEAQ (reference sequence). With V trimmed by 3 bases and J by 8 bases, 2 bases remained unmatched. The DNA of the CDR3 is TGTGCCAGCAGCTTCACAGGGGGCGATGAGCAGTTCTTC. This translates into CASSFTGGDEQFF.

The V call is TRBV6-1, the J call TRBJ1-1; weak D call: TRBD1 (5 bases). CDR3 size: 15 residues. The germline V gene has CDR1 MNHNS and CDR2 SASEGT. V shed 3 bases and J shed 6 bases, with 17 bases lying between them. CDR3 amino acids: CASSDLTSGGSEAFF. CDR3 coding DNA: TGTGCCAGCAGTGATTTGACTTCCGGGGGGTCTGAAGCTTTCTTT.

J is TRBJ2-7 and V is TRBV10-3; 10 bases agree with TRBD1. Trimming cost V 4 bases and J 1 base; bases outside gene matches: 1. This CDR3 comprises 14 residues. Germline V CDR1 and CDR2: ENHRY, SYGVKD. As DNA, the CDR3 is TGTGCCATCAGTGGGGACAGGGGTTCCTACGAGCAGTACTTC. Its protein is CAISGDRGSYEQYF.

V and J are TRBV7-9 and TRBJ2-3; D may be TRBD2 (5 bases). Trimming took off 8 bases at V and 3 bases at J, with 15 bases between the two ends. The length of the CDR3 is 14 residues. Germline V CDR1 and CDR2: SEHNR, FQNEAQ (reference sequence). CDR3 sequence: CASGRWQATDTQYF. CDR3 DNA sequence: TGTGCCAGCGGGAGATGGCAGGCTACAGATACGCAGTATTTT.

The gene calls are TRBV5-1 and TRBJ2-7, with 9 positions matching TRBD1. The CDR3 covers 16 residues. The germline V gene encodes CDR1 SGHRS and CDR2 YFSETQ. The V gene end was trimmed by 0 bases and the J gene end by 3 bases; junction bases not matched to a gene: 7. The CDR3 spells CASSLGVEGQGYEQYF. CDR3 DNA: TGCGCCAGCAGCTTGGGGGTTGAGGGACAGGGCTACGAGCAGTACTTC.

The chain carries TRBV5-1 and TRBJ1-1; weak D call: TRBD1 (6 bases). Trimming pared 3 bases from V and 3 bases from J, leaving 18 bases between. CDR1 and CDR2 (germline): SGHRS, YFSETQ. CDR3 length: 16 residues. This CDR3 is CASSSFGDKLDTEAFF. DNA for the CDR3: TGCGCCAGCAGCTCATTCGGGGACAAGCTGGACACTGAAGCTTTCTTT.

This clone turned up a few times. V and J are TRBV18 and TRBJ2-7; possible D gene TRBD1, 6 bases. The CDR3 length is 13 residues. V was trimmed by 4 bases and J by 2 bases, leaving 9 bases between them. From germline, CDR1 is KGHSH and CDR2 LQKENI. The CDR3 spells CASSLGDTYEQYF. CDR3 sequence (DNA): TGTGCCAGCTCACTAGGGGACACCTACGAGCAGTACTTC.

This sequence joins TRBV7-9 and TRBJ2-1; 7 bases align to TRBD1. Trimming cost V 5 bases and J 0 bases; bases outside gene matches: 7. In germline, CDR1 is SEHNR, CDR2 FQNEAQ (reference sequence). The CDR3 contains 16 residues. CDR3 in amino acids: CASSEKRDSSYNEQFF. The CDR3 DNA sequence: TGTGCCAGCAGCGAAAAGAGGGACAGCTCCTACAATGAGCAGTTCTTC.

The rearrangement links TRBV19 to TRBJ1-2; maybe TRBD1 (5 bases). The germline CDR1 and CDR2 sequences are LNHDA and SQIVND (reference sequence). This CDR3 has 15 amino acids. Trimming cost V 5 bases and J 4 bases, with 17 bases left between them. The CDR3 nucleotides read TGTGCCAGTAGTGCGGGGCCCGGCCCAACCTATGGCTACACCTTC. Amino acids: CASSAGPGPTYGYTF.

V is TRBV30 and J is TRBJ2-1; TRBD2 matches at 10 bases. This CDR3 is built from 17 residues. Germline V lookup: CDR1 GTSNPN, CDR2 SVGIG (reference sequence). Germline trimming cut 3 bases from V and 7 bases from J; bases unmatched to any gene: 15. The CDR3 loop is CAWSRYRASGGSNEQFF. Here the CDR3 DNA reads TGTGCCTGGAGCCGCTATCGGGCTAGCGGGGGATCAAATGAGCAGTTCTTC.

This chain connects TRBV5-4 to TRBJ1-2; D remains unclear. CDR3 length equals 14 residues. Trimming cost V 5 bases and J 8 bases, with 19 bases left between them. In germline, CDR1 is SGHNT, CDR2 YYREEE (reference sequence). The CDR3 nucleotides read TGTGCCAGCAGACCCCAGGCCTTAAGTAGGGGCTACACCTTC. This gives the protein CASRPQALSRGYTF. The full variable domain, with the rest looked up from reference TRBV5-4 and TRBJ1-2, is ETGVTQSPTHLIKTRGQQVTLRCSSQSGHNTVSWYQQALGQGPQFIFQYYREEENGRGNFPPRFSGLQFPNYSSELNVNALELDDSALYLCASRPQALSRGYTFGSGTRLTVV.

This chain uses TRBV29-1 with TRBJ1-2; D may be TRBD1 (6 bases). Germline loops: CDR1 SQVTM, CDR2 ANQGSEA. Between the trimmed V and J ends, which lost 5 bases and 3 bases, there was a span of 13 bases. The CDR3 is 13 residues long. DNA for the CDR3: TGCAGCGTTCGGAGGGGGGGCGACTATGGCTACACCTTC. Translating it yields CSVRRGGDYGYTF.